This is a list of T cell receptor beta chains from one sample in a study of T cells in Graves' hyperthyroidism and ophthalmopathy. TCRdb processed the multiplex PCR reads anew with MiXCR; each CDR3 protein has one entry. This table has 350,000 or so distinct CDR3 sequences, 15% to 20% appearing once. Material for sequencing was blood. All receptors derive from a middle-aged woman with Graves' ophthalmopathy. Each CDR3 is given with its conserved first and last residue.

v_call: TRBV28; cdr3_aa: CASSLMAEKTQYF
v_call: TRBV6-5; cdr3_aa: CASSLGARWDYGYTF
v_call: TRBV11-2; cdr3_aa: CASSSAATRGIIGELFF
v_call: TRBV28; cdr3_aa: CASSLPRRTGGYEQYF
v_call: TRBV6-2/TRBV6-3; cdr3_aa: CATGGLYEQYF
v_call: TRBV19; cdr3_aa: CASSRLAGNEQFF
v_call: TRBV2; cdr3_aa: CASSDEQYF
v_call: TRBV30; cdr3_aa: CAWGVSAGSTQYF
v_call: TRBV27; cdr3_aa: CASSLLRGSTDTQYF
v_call: TRBV20-1; cdr3_aa: CSANKAGDTEAFF
v_call: TRBV20-1; cdr3_aa: CSARVPSGSPDIQYF